Below, 25 T cell receptor beta chains from the same sample are listed, as sequenced in a study of shared clonotypes between healthy human individuals (dated by TCRdb to 2019 to 2021). Library prep was done by the immunoSEQ multiplex PCR assay. The immuneACCESS repertoire file appears here via TCRdb, limited to in-frame rearrangements. These files lack a portion of the clones; in checked studies, under half of the deficit traces to unresolved V genes, and the cause of the others is not known. The sample table shows about a million clones, and 60% to 80% are seen once. The top ten clonotypes cover 0.89% of the sample. Specimen: memory CD4+ T cells from PBMCs. The cell subset or site label here, explained by the study, means: CD45RA-negative fraction. These receptors all stem from a man aged 18 to 29 in good health. Some clones in this sample may be carry-over from other donors' samples.

V and J are TRBV4-3 and TRBJ2-1, with 9 bases aligning to TRBD2. This CDR3 comprises 19 residues. Germline V gene lookup returns CDR1 LGHNA and CDR2 YSLEER. Germline trimming cut 4 bases from V and 6 bases from J; bases unmatched to any gene: 19. CDR3 coding DNA: TGCGCCAGCAGCCCCACCCCTAGGGCGGCTAGCGGGATCCCCAATGAGCAGTTCTTC. Amino acid sequence: CASSPTPRAASGIPNEQFF.

This clone was detected only once. The genes are TRBV25-1 and TRBJ2-1, with a tentative D call TRBD2 (5 bases). V dropped 3 bases and J dropped 6 bases, with 12 bases sitting between them. Germline V gene sequence: CDR1 MGHDK, CDR2 SYGVNS. The CDR3 has 14 residues. This CDR3 is CASSDPSGFNEQFF. The CDR3 region has the DNA TGTGCCAGCAGTGACCCAAGCGGCTTCAATGAGCAGTTCTTC.

Here the CDR3 DNA reads TGTGCCAGCAGTGAAAGAACGGCAGAAAACTATGGCTACACCTTC. Translating it yields CASSERTAENYGYTF. The chain carries TRBV6-1 and TRBJ1-2; D ambiguous. V lost 2 bases to trimming and J lost 2 bases, with 12 bases between them. CDR1 is MNHNS and CDR2 is SASEGT in the germline V gene. There are 15 residues in the CDR3.

V and J are TRBV7-9 and TRBJ2-1, with 12 nucleotides matching TRBD2. Per the germline V gene, CDR1 is SEHNR and CDR2 is FQNEAQ (reference sequence). This CDR3 region has 15 residues. Trimming removed 5 bases from V and 8 bases from J; junction bases left unmatched: 7. CDR3 amino acids: CASSHASGRAYEQFF. The CDR3 DNA reads as TGTGCCAGCAGCCATGCTAGCGGGAGGGCCTATGAGCAGTTCTTC.

This clone was counted a single time. Since a much larger clone is just one base distant, this may be a read error. The same CDR3 is also encoded by other DNA sequences in this sample. This rearrangement joins TRBV5-4 to TRBJ2-1, with TRBD2 matching 10 bases. CDR1 is SGHNT and CDR2 is YYREEE in the germline V gene (reference sequence). The CDR3 runs to 15 residues. Trimming took 4 bases from V and 4 from J; bases not matched to a gene: 5. In nucleotides, the CDR3 is TGTGCCAGCAGCCTAGGGACTAGCGTATACAATGAGCAGTTCTTC. This gives the protein CASSLGTSVYNEQFF.

This clone was seen more than once but under ten times. The chain employs TRBV28 and TRBJ1-5; a weak D match, TRBD1 (6 bases). The CDR3 length is 15 residues. V dropped 3 bases and J dropped 5 bases, with 14 bases sitting between them. Looked up from germline, CDR1 is MDHEN and CDR2 is SYDVKM. CDR3 in amino acids: CASSLGRGRHQPQHF. CDR3 sequence (DNA): TGTGCCAGCAGTTTGGGGAGGGGGAGACATCAGCCCCAGCATTTT.

V usage is TRBV5-1 and J usage is TRBJ1-5; D is perhaps TRBD1 (6 bases). Deletions cut 0 bases from V and 0 bases from J, with 13 bases between. The CDR3 spans 17 residues. Germline V gives CDR1 SGHRS, CDR2 YFSETQ. CDR3 sequence (DNA): TGCGCCAGCAGCTTGGGCCCGGGGGACACTAGCAATCAGCCCCAGCATTTT. It specifies CASSLGPGDTSNQPQHF.

The rearrangement links TRBV6-1 to TRBJ2-7; 7 nucleotides agree with TRBD2. This CDR3 has 14 residues. The germline CDR1 and CDR2 sequences are MNHNS and SASEGT. Trimming took 2 bases from V and 3 from J; bases not matched to a gene: 4. Here the CDR3 DNA reads TGTGCCAGCAGTGAACATGGGGGGGACTACGAGCAGTACTTC. This translates into CASSEHGGDYEQYF.

In DNA, the CDR3 is TGTGCCAGCAGCCAGGGGCTACTAGCGGACGGCACAGATACGCAGTATTTT. As protein: CASSQGLLADGTDTQYF. The rearrangement joins TRBV14 to TRBJ2-3; 8 bases align to TRBD2. Germline CDR1 and CDR2: SGHDN and FVKESK. This CDR3 spans 17 amino acids. Trimming at V came to 3 bases and at J to 1 base, leaving 9 bases not matched to a gene.

This chain uses TRBV5-8 with TRBJ1-3, with 7 bases aligning to TRBD1. The CDR3 is 19 residues long. Looked up from germline, CDR1 is SGHTS and CDR2 is YDEGEE. The V gene end was trimmed by 1 base and the J gene end by 4 bases; junction bases not matched to a gene: 17. The CDR3: CASSLSLRTGLRGGNTIYF. The CDR3 region has the DNA TGTGCCAGCAGCTTGTCTCTCCGGACAGGCCTTCGGGGGGGAAACACCATATATTTT.

The V gene is TRBV7-9, the J gene TRBJ2-7, with TRBD2 matching over 7 bases. Germline-derived CDR1 and CDR2 are SEHNR and FQNEAQ (reference sequence). Germline trimming cut 1 base from V and 2 bases from J; bases unmatched to any gene: 2. The length of the CDR3 is 14 residues. The CDR3: CASSLGEGPYEQYF. CDR3 DNA sequence: TGTGCCAGCAGCTTAGGGGAGGGCCCCTACGAGCAGTACTTC.

This chain's CDR3 is CASRVGRDYGYTF. CDR3 DNA: TGCGCCAGCAGGGTTGGGAGGGACTATGGCTACACCTTC. The gene calls are TRBV5-1 and TRBJ1-2; the D is unclear. The V end lost 5 bases, the J end lost 3 bases, and 11 bases lay between the germline ends. Germline CDR1 is SGHRS and CDR2 is YFSETQ. The CDR3 totals 13 residues.

The chain couples TRBV2 to TRBJ2-3; 12 nucleotides match TRBD2. Germline CDR1 is SNHLY and CDR2 is FYNNEI. This CDR3 has 14 residues. V shed 8 bases, J shed 5 bases, and the junction held 5 bases outside the gene matches. This chain's CDR3 is CASGLAGGGDTQYF. The DNA of the CDR3 is TGTGCCAGCGGGCTAGCGGGAGGGGGAGATACGCAGTATTTT.

This clone appeared a single time. This chain's CDR3 is CASSQETGGGNQPQHF. DNA of the CDR3: TGCGCCAGCAGCCAAGAGACAGGGGGCGGCAATCAGCCCCAGCATTTT. The rearrangement links TRBV4-1 to TRBJ1-5; TRBD1 aligns across 10 bases. The CDR3 has 16 residues. V dropped 0 bases and J dropped 2; count of bases not matched to a gene: 1. Germline V lookup: CDR1 MGHRA, CDR2 YSYEKL.

There are many counts of this clone. This chain links TRBV2 with TRBJ2-1; 12 bases are shared with TRBD2. The germline CDR1 and CDR2 sequences are SNHLY and FYNNEI. V was pared by 8 bases and J by 9 bases, with 5 bases of the junction left unmatched. This CDR3 has 13 residues. CDR3 sequence (DNA): TGTGCCAGCCACCCTAGCGGGAGGGGTGAGCAGTTCTTC. This codes for CASHPSGRGEQFF.

This sequence joins TRBV5-1 and TRBJ1-4; 7 nucleotides align to TRBD1. After removal of 1 base from V and 8 bases from J, the junction contained 8 bases not matched to a gene. The germline gives CDR1 SGHRS, CDR2 YFSETQ. The CDR3 length is 15 residues. CDR3 sequence: CASSLFLGTEEKLFF. The CDR3 nucleotides are TGCGCCAGCAGCTTGTTCCTCGGGACAGAAGAAAAACTGTTTTTT.

This clone occurred once. The sample contains more than one DNA sequence encoding this CDR3. V is TRBV28 and J is TRBJ1-2, with no clear D. The CDR3 has 13 residues. Trimming left V 3 bases short and J 7 bases short, with 12 bases between. From germline, CDR1 is MDHEN and CDR2 SYDVKM. CDR3 amino acids: CASSFGGVRGYTF. In DNA, the CDR3 is TGTGCCAGCAGTTTTGGCGGGGTTCGTGGCTACACCTTC.

The chain recombines TRBV2 with TRBJ1-4; TRBD1 is a possible D gene (6 bases). V gave up 6 bases and J gave up 5 bases, with 13 bases separating them. Per the germline V gene, CDR1 is SNHLY and CDR2 is FYNNEI. This CDR3 contains 14 residues. The CDR3: CASSLQGNNEKLFF. CDR3 bases: TGTGCCAGCAGCCTACAGGGAAACAATGAAAAACTGTTTTTT.

This clone was detected only once. The rearrangement joins TRBV2 to TRBJ2-1; D is unclear. The CDR3 is 13 amino acids. The V gene's germline CDR1 is SNHLY and CDR2 FYNNEI. The V end lost 7 bases, the J end lost 6 bases, and 13 bases lay between the germline ends. The CDR3 bases are TGTGCCAGCACTCCGGGCGTGTTCAATGAGCAGTTCTTC. It codes for CASTPGVFNEQFF.

The gene calls are TRBV28 and TRBJ1-1; no firm D call. V lost 2 bases, J lost 1 base, and 5 bases lay in between. The CDR3 has 13 amino acids. Germline assignment: CDR1 MDHEN and CDR2 SYDVKM. CDR3 protein: CASSLGRNTEAFF. In DNA form, the CDR3 reads TGTGCCAGCAGTTTAGGGAGGAACACTGAAGCTTTCTTT.

CDR3 coding DNA: TGTGCCAGCAGTTCCCGTCAGGGGACGAGTCAGCCCCAGCATTTT. Protein product: CASSSRQGTSQPQHF. The chain joins TRBV28 to TRBJ1-5; tentative D call: TRBD1 (6 bases). The CDR3 consists of 15 residues. Trimming pared 4 bases from V and 6 bases from J, leaving 16 bases between. From germline, CDR1 is MDHEN and CDR2 SYDVKM.

The J gene is TRBJ2-7, the V gene TRBV11-2, with 7 bases identical to TRBD1. From germline, CDR1 is SGHAT and CDR2 FQNNGV. The V gene end was trimmed by 5 bases and the J gene end by 0 bases; junction bases not matched to a gene: 13. The CDR3 spans 17 residues. The CDR3 protein is CASSPAFATGVSYEQYF. Written as DNA, the CDR3 is TGTGCCAGCAGCCCAGCCTTCGCTACAGGGGTCTCCTACGAGCAGTACTTC.

A note on this clone: A much larger clone is a single base away; this may be a read error. The same CDR3 can be traced to other DNA sequences in this sample. The chain uses TRBV28 and TRBJ1-1; no clear D. V dropped 6 bases and J dropped 4 bases, with 12 bases sitting between them. Germline lookup yields CDR1 MDHEN and CDR2 SYDVKM. The CDR3 contains 13 residues. The CDR3 nucleotides read TGTGCCAGCAGCCCTCCGATTAGCACTGAAGCTTTCTTT. It is translated as CASSPPISTEAFF.

Comment on this clone: The same CDR3 is also encoded by other DNA sequences in this sample. The V gene is TRBV5-4, the J gene TRBJ1-4; 9 bases align to TRBD1. The CDR3 has 18 residues. V lost 4 bases and J lost 0; bases outside the gene matches: 10. In germline, CDR1 is SGHNT, CDR2 YYREEE (reference sequence). The CDR3 loop is CASSAGTGHFATNEKLFF. The CDR3 DNA is TGTGCCAGCAGCGCAGGGACAGGGCATTTTGCAACTAATGAAAAACTGTTTTTT.

The V and J genes are TRBV6-1 and TRBJ1-2; weak D call: TRBD1 (5 bases). CDR3 size: 14 residues. V was pared by 7 bases and J by 3 bases, with 15 bases between. CDR1 is MNHNS and CDR2 is SASEGT in the germline V gene. The CDR3 region has the DNA TGTGCCAGCATGCCCACAGGTTTCTACTATGGCTACACCTTC. As protein: CASMPTGFYYGYTF.